The clone carrying this TCR beta chain was detected a few times. The antigen remains unidentified. This entry is derived from a study of T-cell memory formation after mild COVID-19. After 5'RACE with constant-segment primers, TCR alpha and TCR beta cDNA libraries carrying sample barcodes and UMIs were obtained. TCRdb re-called the 5' RACE reads with MiXCR, one entry per CDR3 protein. This table has some 410,000 distinct CDR3 sequences, roughly a quarter appearing once. Germline values: CDR1 SGHRS, CDR2 YFSETQ. The CDR3 runs 16 residues. Trimming stripped 0 bases from V and 2 bases from J, with 15 bases between. General observations from the study: Contracting clones, day 15 to 85, had balanced CD4/CD8, and later expanders favored CD4+.

The sample taken for sequencing was PBMCs or a T cell subset sorted from them (not recorded which). This rearrangement joins TRBV5-1 to TRBJ2-7; D not resolved. The sequence was collected from an adult woman who had mild COVID-19 (a few samples of this study predate the infection). Cell type and time point are not known. CDR3 residues: CASSLGAVNFPYEQYF. The DNA for the CDR3 is TGCGCCAGCAGCTTGGGGGCAGTTAACTTTCCCTACGAGCAGTACTTC. Full variable domain (missing parts from reference TRBV5-1 and TRBJ2-7): KAGVTQTPRYLIKTRGQQVTLSCSPISGHRSVSWYQQTPGQGLQFLFEYFSETQRNKGNFPGRFSGRQFSNSRSEMNVSTLELGDSALYLCASSLGAVNFPYEQYFGPGTRLTVT.